This TCR beta chain is drawn from a study of blood T cell repertoires in COVID-19. Germline V lookup: CDR1 LGHDT, CDR2 YNNKEL (reference sequence). Trimming removed 1 base at V and 7 bases at J, with 7 bases between. The CDR3 loop spans 13 amino acids. In the authors' methods: Amplification with reference gene primers provided the estimates of nucleated cell counts. Clones were sequenced by immunoSEQ multiplex PCR, and TCRdb holds only the in-frame ones, with some missing. That table furnishes V, J and clone size, whereas the DNA furnished D and trimming. The profile shows fewer than 300,000 clones, approximately 90% of them singletons.

The sample comprised peripheral blood. The gene calls are TRBV3-1 (or the pseudogene TRBV3-2) and TRBJ2-2, with D unclear. The TCR was taken from a man aged 45-65 years with COVID-19, enrolled during active disease. CDR3 in DNA: TGTGCCAGCAGCCAAGGCGAGGTCGGGGAGCTGTTTTTT. It translates to CASSQGEVGELFF.